This is a list of T cell receptor beta chains from one sample in a study of human T cells and chemical hapten exposure. Each CDR3 protein is one row after TCRdb ran MiXCR on the RACE reads. The repertoire consists of 300,000 to 350,000 distinct CDR3 sequences, with approximately 6.3% occurring once and the leading ten covering 7.5% to 9%. Sample: whole blood, taken in connection with sensitization to the hapten diphenylcyclopropenone (DPC). All receptors come from a woman aged 18-30 years with alopecia areata. Some clones in this sample may be carry-over from other donors' samples. CDR3s include the opening cysteine and the closing phenylalanine or tryptophan. A D gene is named only where the DNA matches it firmly. Expanded clones get a size class; other rows say once, few or many, or leave the size out.

J | size | V | D | CDR3 | DNA
TRBJ2-7 | many | TRBV28 | NA | CASSPHIVSVNRDYEQYF | TGTGCCAGCAGTCCCCACATTGTGAGCGTGAACAGGGACTACGAGCAGTACTTC
TRBJ1-1 | NA | TRBV6-2/TRBV6-3 | NA | CASSLAWSDTEAFF | TGTGCCAGCAGTTTGGCCTGGTCGGACACTGAAGCTTTCTTT
TRBJ1-5 | NA | TRBV9 | NA | CASSFRDGGLDSNQPQHF | TGTGCCAGCAGCTTCCGGGACGGAGGATTGGATAGCAATCAGCCCCAGCATTTT
TRBJ2-1 | NA | TRBV19 | TRBD2 | CASEERGYNEQFF | TGTGCCAGTGAGGAGCGGGGGTACAATGAGCAGTTCTTC
TRBJ2-3 | NA | TRBV29-1 | NA | CSVTGTEQAADTQYF | TGCAGCGTCACCGGGACGGAGCAGGCTGCAGATACGCAGTATTTT
TRBJ1-5 | few | TRBV12-3/TRBV12-4 | NA | CASSFLGPISNQPQHF | TGTGCCAGCAGTTTTTTGGGACCGATTAGCAATCAGCCCCAGCATTTT
TRBJ1-4 | few | TRBV28 | NA | CASSLSGSKEKLFF | TGTGCCAGCAGTTTATCCGGGTCCAAAGAAAAACTGTTTTTT
TRBJ1-1 | NA | TRBV6-2/TRBV6-3 | NA | CASSYRQPNTEAFF | TGTGCCAGCAGTTACAGGCAGCCGAACACTGAAGCTTTCTTT
TRBJ2-5 | few | TRBV12-3/TRBV12-4 | NA | CASSLWETGTQYF | TGTGCCAGCAGTTTATGGGAAACGGGGACCCAGTACTTC
TRBJ2-3 | few | TRBV6-2/TRBV6-3 | TRBD1 | CASSWDRAFMAQYF | TGTGCCAGCAGTTGGGACAGGGCCTTCATGGCGCAGTATTTT
TRBJ2-2 | few | TRBV4-3 | NA | CASSRWPGSLFF | TGCGCCAGCAGCCGTTGGCCAGGGTCGCTGTTTTTT
TRBJ1-2 | NA | TRBV6-6 | NA | CASSTTGVEGYTF | TGTGCCAGCAGTACGACCGGAGTCGAAGGCTACACCTTC
TRBJ1-1 | NA | TRBV21-1 | NA | CASSKAAGPEAFF | TGTGCCAGCAGCAAAGCAGCCGGGCCTGAAGCTTTCTTT
TRBJ2-1 | NA | TRBV2 | NA | CASHGGSAYNEQFF | TGTGCCAGCCATGGGGGGTCAGCCTACAATGAGCAGTTCTTC
TRBJ2-3 | few | TRBV6-5 | TRBD2 | CASSGGTSGVSTDTQYF | TGTGCCAGCAGTGGGGGGACTAGCGGGGTTAGTACAGATACGCAGTATTTT
TRBJ2-7 | few | TRBV25-1 | NA | CASSENRDEQYF | TGTGCCAGCAGTGAGAATCGGGACGAGCAGTACTTC
TRBJ1-4 | few | TRBV27 | NA | CASRHQNEKLFF | TGTGCCAGCAGACACCAGAATGAAAAACTGTTTTTT
TRBJ2-2 | many | TRBV12-3/TRBV12-4 | NA | CASSLVLGRETTGELFF | TGTGCCAGCAGTTTGGTATTGGGGCGGGAAACCACCGGGGAGCTGTTTTTT
TRBJ2-2 | NA | TRBV6-2/TRBV6-3 | NA | CASSHGQGGPNTGELFF | TGTGCCAGCAGTCACGGGCAGGGTGGTCCGAACACCGGGGAGCTGTTTTTT
TRBJ1-1 | NA | TRBV6-6 | TRBD1 | CASSSRTGGGSTEAFF | TGTGCCAGCAGTTCTCGGACAGGGGGCGGTAGCACTGAAGCTTTCTTT
TRBJ1-1 | few | TRBV12-3/TRBV12-4 | NA | CASSLATWGDTEAFF | TGTGCCAGCAGTTTAGCAACATGGGGTGATACTGAAGCTTTCTTT
TRBJ2-7 | few | TRBV19 | NA | CASSIPTESYEQYF | TGTGCCAGTAGTATACCGACTGAATCCTACGAGCAGTACTTC
TRBJ2-7 | few | TRBV13 | NA | CASSAPELDLEQYF | TGTGCCAGCAGCGCCCCCGAACTAGATCTCGAGCAGTACTTC
TRBJ2-5 | NA | TRBV29-1 | TRBD2 | CSASGGGETQYF | TGCAGCGCCTCCGGGGGAGGGGAGACCCAGTACTTC
TRBJ1-1 | NA | TRBV20-1 | NA | CSAPVAQGITEAFF | TGCAGTGCGCCGGTGGCGCAGGGAATTACTGAAGCTTTCTTT
TRBJ2-3 | few | TRBV5-1 | NA | CASSLNQGADTQYF | TGCGCCAGCAGCTTGAACCAGGGCGCAGATACGCAGTATTTT